This T cell receptor (beta chain) was identified during a study of response to subunit inactivated influenza vaccine. Broader study findings: The authors proposed limited new T cell recruitment per seasonal influenza vaccination.

Per the germline V gene, CDR1 is MGHRA and CDR2 is YSYEKL. The V and J ends lost 3 bases and 2 bases respectively, with 18 bases between them. The CDR3 has 17 residues. The sample holds a few counts of this clonotype. What it binds is unknown. In TCRdb, the RT-PCR reads were re-called with MiXCR into one record per CDR3 protein. The sample includes 600,000 to 850,000 distinct CDR3 sequences, 12% to 15% of them seen just once. The chain carries TRBV4-1 and TRBJ2-3; D not resolved. This sequence originates from a man aged 50 or older who received an inactivated influenza vaccine. The source material was PBMCs from blood, sampled 14 to 15 days before vaccination. CDR3 region: CASSHGTIGATTDTQYF. The CDR3, as DNA: TGCGCCAGCAGCCACGGAACGATTGGCGCGACCACAGATACGCAGTATTTT.